Listed below are T cell receptor beta chains from one sample, sequenced in a study of blood T cells in healthy people across ages. TCRdb itself ran the 5' RACE reads through MiXCR, one entry per CDR3 protein. This table has some 800,000 distinct CDR3 sequences, just under 25% appearing once. The sample was also reused in another study, on T cells of mothers and their children.

Sequenced material: blood. Receptor source: a boy younger than 18 in good health. Each CDR3 is given with its conserved first and last residue. Fields, in order: CDR3 DNA, CDR3 protein, clone size, J gene, D gene, V gene. D genes are given only for firm matches. Some rows mark clone size as missing; the rest say once, few, many or name a class of expanded clone.

DNA: TGCAGAGTGACTAGCGGAACCTACGAGCAGTACTTC; CDR3: CRVTSGTYEQYF; size: few; J: TRBJ2-7; D: TRBD2; V: TRBV20-1
DNA: TGCGCCAGCAGTCCCCAGACAGGGGGCCTAGACATTCAGTACTTC; CDR3: CASSPQTGGLDIQYF; size: few; J: TRBJ2-4; D: TRBD1; V: TRBV28
DNA: TGCAGCGTTGAAGACCCCGGGGGGGCCTACGAGCAGTACTTC; CDR3: CSVEDPGGAYEQYF; size: few; J: TRBJ2-7; D: TRBD2; V: TRBV29-1
DNA: TGTGCCAGCAGCCCAGGGTACGGTCGCTATGGCTACACCTTC; CDR3: CASSPGYGRYGYTF; size: many; J: TRBJ1-2; D: .; V: TRBV28
DNA: TGTGCCAGCAGTTCTTGGAACTACGAGCAGTACTTC; CDR3: CASSSWNYEQYF; size: .; J: TRBJ2-7; D: .; V: TRBV28
DNA: TGCGCCAGCAGCCCAAGCGGGATGGCCGCCTATGAGCAGTTCTTC; CDR3: CASSPSGMAAYEQFF; size: .; J: TRBJ2-1; D: TRBD2; V: TRBV4-3
DNA: TGCGCCAGTCGCCTCGGCCCTAGCTTCTACGAGCAGTACTTC; CDR3: CASRLGPSFYEQYF; size: .; J: TRBJ2-7; D: .; V: TRBV5-1
DNA: TGTGCCAGCAGTTTCTCCCCAGGGGGCCGAAACACTGAAGCTTTCTTT; CDR3: CASSFSPGGRNTEAFF; size: .; J: TRBJ1-1; D: TRBD1; V: TRBV12-3/TRBV12-4
DNA: TGTGCCAGCAGCTTAAGGGTAGCGGGGGGCCCCGAAGGCGAGCAGTACTTC; CDR3: CASSLRVAGGPEGEQYF; size: .; J: TRBJ2-7; D: TRBD2; V: TRBV7-2
DNA: TGTGCCAGTAGTTCCCGGCAGGGCTCTTTGAACACTGAAGCTTTCTTT; CDR3: CASSSRQGSLNTEAFF; size: once; J: TRBJ1-1; D: .; V: TRBV19
DNA: TGCAGTGCGCCACCTTTACAGGGATCGTCTTACGGCTACACCTTC; CDR3: CSAPPLQGSSYGYTF; size: few; J: TRBJ1-2; D: .; V: TRBV20-1
DNA: TGTGCCAGCAGTGAAGTCACAGGGGGCACTGAAGCTTTCTTT; CDR3: CASSEVTGGTEAFF; size: few; J: TRBJ1-1; D: TRBD1; V: TRBV2
DNA: TGTGCCAGCAGCTTAGATGGTACTGAAGCTTTCTTT; CDR3: CASSLDGTEAFF; size: many; J: TRBJ1-1; D: .; V: TRBV7-9
DNA: TGTGCCAGCAGCTTCCGGGGCGGCGAGGAGACCCAGTACTTC; CDR3: CASSFRGGEETQYF; size: few; J: TRBJ2-5; D: .; V: TRBV7-2
DNA: TGCAGCGTAGGCAGGGGGACTAGCCTCTACAATGAGCAGTTCTTC; CDR3: CSVGRGTSLYNEQFF; size: .; J: TRBJ2-1; D: TRBD2; V: TRBV29-1
DNA: TGTGCCAGCAGCGCCCCCCGGACAGGAAAAAACTATGGCTACACCTTC; CDR3: CASSAPRTGKNYGYTF; size: few; J: TRBJ1-2; D: TRBD1; V: TRBV9
DNA: TGTGCCAGCAGTTACAGCCAGGTGGGGGGACTAGCGGGAGACAATGAGCAGTTCTTC; CDR3: CASSYSQVGGLAGDNEQFF; size: few; J: TRBJ2-1; D: TRBD2; V: TRBV6-2/TRBV6-3
DNA: TGTGCCAGCAGTGCGACGGTGAGGGACTCCTACGAGCAGTACTTC; CDR3: CASSATVRDSYEQYF; size: .; J: TRBJ2-7; D: .; V: TRBV25-1
DNA: TGCGCCAGCAGCATATATAAGCGGGAGAGGGCCTACAATGAGCAGTTCTTC; CDR3: CASSIYKRERAYNEQFF; size: .; J: TRBJ2-1; D: TRBD2; V: TRBV5-1
DNA: TGCGCCAGCAGCTGGGGCGAAACCTCTTATGGCTACACCTTC; CDR3: CASSWGETSYGYTF; size: .; J: TRBJ1-2; D: .; V: TRBV5-1
DNA: TGTGCCAGCAGCCTCGGTCAAGACAGCCGTAACACTGAAGCTTTCTTT; CDR3: CASSLGQDSRNTEAFF; size: few; J: TRBJ1-1; D: .; V: TRBV11-3
DNA: TGTGCCAGCAGCGGACAGCCCGGCCCAGAGACCCAGTACTTC; CDR3: CASSGQPGPETQYF; size: .; J: TRBJ2-5; D: .; V: TRBV6-6
DNA: TGCAGTGCTAGAGATGAACCGGCGGCTACGCAGTATTTT; CDR3: CSARDEPAATQYF; size: .; J: TRBJ2-3; D: .; V: TRBV20-1
DNA: TGCGCCAGCAGCCAAGATTTCAGGGCTGCAACTAATGAAAAACTGTTTTTT; CDR3: CASSQDFRAATNEKLFF; size: .; J: TRBJ1-4; D: .; V: TRBV4-3
DNA: TGTGCCAGCAGAATCAGGCAGGCATCGTTCGAGCAGTACTTC; CDR3: CASRIRQASFEQYF; size: few; J: TRBJ2-7; D: .; V: TRBV2
DNA: TGCGCCAGCAGCCAAGGGACCGCGGGGAATGAAAAACTGTTTTTT; CDR3: CASSQGTAGNEKLFF; size: few; J: TRBJ1-4; D: .; V: TRBV4-3
DNA: TGCAGTGCCCGGGACGGCTCCATGAACACTGAAGCTTTCTTT; CDR3: CSARDGSMNTEAFF; size: once; J: TRBJ1-1; D: .; V: TRBV20-1
DNA: TGCAGCGTCGATTGGGGACAGTGGGGTGACTCCTACGAGCAGTACTTC; CDR3: CSVDWGQWGDSYEQYF; size: .; J: TRBJ2-7; D: TRBD1; V: TRBV29-1
DNA: TGCAGTGCAAATAACCCCGAAAGCTCCTACGAGCAGTACTTC; CDR3: CSANNPESSYEQYF; size: .; J: TRBJ2-7; D: .; V: TRBV20-1
DNA: TGCGCCAGCAGCCAAGATCGCGGGGGACAGAAGAACACTGAAGCTTTCTTT; CDR3: CASSQDRGGQKNTEAFF; size: .; J: TRBJ1-1; D: TRBD1; V: TRBV4-3
DNA: TGTGCCAGCACCTTGACAGGGAGGGGAAACACCATATATTTT; CDR3: CASTLTGRGNTIYF; size: .; J: TRBJ1-3; D: TRBD1; V: TRBV12-3/TRBV12-4
DNA: TGCAGTGCTCCGGACAGGGGAGGCAGCATGGGCTACACCTTC; CDR3: CSAPDRGGSMGYTF; size: few; J: TRBJ1-2; D: TRBD1; V: TRBV20-1
DNA: TGTGCCAGCAGTTACCCTTGGGGGACGAACACTGAAGCTTTCTTT; CDR3: CASSYPWGTNTEAFF; size: .; J: TRBJ1-1; D: .; V: TRBV6-6
DNA: TGTGCCAGCAGAAGCCAAGGGACTGGAAGCTCCTACGAGCAGTACTTC; CDR3: CASRSQGTGSSYEQYF; size: .; J: TRBJ2-7; D: .; V: TRBV6-1
DNA: TGTGCAAGTCGGAGACAGCAGGAAAAACTGTTTTTT; CDR3: CASRRQQEKLFF; size: .; J: TRBJ1-4; D: .; V: TRBV12-2
DNA: TGTGCCACCCAGGTCTCTGGCACAGATACGCAGTATTTT; CDR3: CATQVSGTDTQYF; size: few; J: TRBJ2-3; D: .; V: TRBV24-1
DNA: .; CDR3: CASSFGPGAYEQYF; size: few; J: TRBJ2-7; D: .; V: TRBV7-6
DNA: TGTGCCAGCAGCTGGAGCATGGGAGCTAGGGAGACAGATACGCAGTATTTT; CDR3: CASSWSMGARETDTQYF; size: .; J: TRBJ2-3; D: .; V: TRBV11-2
DNA: TGTGCCACCAGTGACCCCACCGCCGGGACAGGGTTGGCCGGGGCGCTGTTTTTT; CDR3: CATSDPTAGTGLAGALFF; size: few; J: TRBJ2-2; D: TRBD1; V: TRBV24-1
DNA: TGTGCCAGCAGCGAGACGGGTATCCTAGGGGAGCAGTACTTC; CDR3: CASSETGILGEQYF; size: .; J: TRBJ2-7; D: .; V: TRBV2
DNA: TGCGCCAGCAGCCAAGGGCGACAGGGGCACAATGAGCAGTTCTTC; CDR3: CASSQGRQGHNEQFF; size: few; J: TRBJ2-1; D: TRBD1; V: TRBV4-3
DNA: TGCAGTGCTAGACCCTATATGGCTTCGGACAGGGAGAATTCACCCCTCCACTTT; CDR3: CSARPYMASDRENSPLHF; size: few; J: TRBJ1-6; D: TRBD1; V: TRBV20-1
DNA: TGCGCCAGCAGCCAAGATTTGGGGAGCGGTAGTGGAGGCTACACCTTC; CDR3: CASSQDLGSGSGGYTF; size: .; J: TRBJ1-2; D: .; V: TRBV4-1
DNA: TGTGCCAGCAGCCCTCGCTCAGGGGCTAGCCGCCAAGAGACCCAGTACTTC; CDR3: CASSPRSGASRQETQYF; size: .; J: TRBJ2-5; D: .; V: TRBV9
DNA: TGTGCCACCAGTGATCCGTCGAAGGGTGCGGGTTCTAACTATGGCTACACCTTC; CDR3: CATSDPSKGAGSNYGYTF; size: few; J: TRBJ1-2; D: .; V: TRBV24-1
DNA: TGTGCCAGCGCTGGGGCCACAGATACGCAGTATTTT; CDR3: CASAGATDTQYF; size: .; J: TRBJ2-3; D: .; V: TRBV2
DNA: TGTGCCAGCAGCTTAGGATGGCCGGGACAAGCGAAGGGTCAGCCCCAGCATTTT; CDR3: CASSLGWPGQAKGQPQHF; size: few; J: TRBJ1-5; D: .; V: TRBV7-9
DNA: TGTGCCAGCAGTAGGGGACTAGCCCACGAGCAGTACTTC; CDR3: CASSRGLAHEQYF; size: .; J: TRBJ2-7; D: TRBD2; V: TRBV6-5
DNA: TGTGCCAGCAGTTACTCCTCCAGGGCTGAGCAGTTCTTC; CDR3: CASSYSSRAEQFF; size: .; J: TRBJ2-1; D: .; V: TRBV6-5
DNA: TGTGCCAGCAGCGCGGGGACATCCTCCCATGGCTACACCTTC; CDR3: CASSAGTSSHGYTF; size: .; J: TRBJ1-2; D: .; V: TRBV7-2
DNA: TGTGCCAGCAGCCAAGAGTGGGGACTAGCGGGATTAACCACAGATACGCAGTATTTT; CDR3: CASSQEWGLAGLTTDTQYF; size: .; J: TRBJ2-3; D: TRBD2; V: TRBV14
DNA: TGCAGCGTTGAAGAGAAGGCCCATAAGTACTTC; CDR3: CSVEEKAHKYF; size: .; J: TRBJ2-1; D: .; V: TRBV29-1
DNA: TGTGCCAGCAGCCAAGCGTCTAGCGCGGAGGGCAATGAGCAGTTCTTC; CDR3: CASSQASSAEGNEQFF; size: few; J: TRBJ2-1; D: .; V: TRBV4-2
DNA: TGTGCCAGCAGTTCCCATGGACAAAAACTGTTTTTT; CDR3: CASSSHGQKLFF; size: .; J: TRBJ1-4; D: .; V: TRBV27
DNA: TGTGCCACTCGGACCCAGCGGGAGGCGGCTGAGCAGTTCTTC; CDR3: CATRTQREAAEQFF; size: many; J: TRBJ2-1; D: TRBD2; V: TRBV15
DNA: TGTGCCAGCAGTTGGCCACAGGGGGTCGAGCAGTACTTC; CDR3: CASSWPQGVEQYF; size: .; J: TRBJ2-7; D: TRBD1; V: TRBV6-6
DNA: TGTGCCAGCAGTGATGGATGGCTAGCGGGAGGGACAGATACGCAGTATTTT; CDR3: CASSDGWLAGGTDTQYF; size: few; J: TRBJ2-3; D: TRBD2; V: TRBV6-4